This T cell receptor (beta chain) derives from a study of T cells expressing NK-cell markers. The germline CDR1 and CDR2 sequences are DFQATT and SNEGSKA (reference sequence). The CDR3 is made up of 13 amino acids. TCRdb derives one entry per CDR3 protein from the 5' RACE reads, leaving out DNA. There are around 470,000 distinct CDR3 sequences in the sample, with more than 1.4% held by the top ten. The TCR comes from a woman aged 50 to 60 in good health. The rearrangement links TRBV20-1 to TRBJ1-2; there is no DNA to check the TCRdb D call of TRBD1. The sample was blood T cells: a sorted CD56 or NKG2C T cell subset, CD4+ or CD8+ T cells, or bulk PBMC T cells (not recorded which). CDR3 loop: CSASRVTGKGYTF.